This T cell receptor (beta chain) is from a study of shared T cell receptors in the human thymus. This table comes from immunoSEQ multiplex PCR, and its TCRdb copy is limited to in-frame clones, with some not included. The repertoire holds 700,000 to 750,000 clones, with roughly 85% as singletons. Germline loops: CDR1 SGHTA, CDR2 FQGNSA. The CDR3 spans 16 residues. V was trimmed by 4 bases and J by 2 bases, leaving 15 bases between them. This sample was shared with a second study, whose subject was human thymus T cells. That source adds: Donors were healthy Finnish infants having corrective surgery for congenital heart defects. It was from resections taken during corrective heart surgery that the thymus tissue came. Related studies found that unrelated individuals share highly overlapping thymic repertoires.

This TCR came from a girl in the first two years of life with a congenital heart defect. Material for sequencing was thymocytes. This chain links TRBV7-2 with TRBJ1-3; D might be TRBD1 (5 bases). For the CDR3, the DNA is TGTGCCAGCAGCTGGGAGGGGCCGGGGGCTGGAAACACCATATATTTT. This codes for CASSWEGPGAGNTIYF.